This T cell receptor (beta chain) was identified during a study of neurological immune-mediated disorders (dated by TCRdb to between 2017 and 2020). Broadly, across the study: Peripheral blood TCR-beta repertoires from patients with HTLV-I-associated myelopathy (HAM/TSP), patients with multiple sclerosis, and healthy controls were compared in the study using UMI-based sequencing. Alongside PBMC samples, the set of about 100 TCR-beta libraries contained longitudinal samples, technical triplicates, and paired CD4+ and CD8+ T-cell subsets that had been sorted. The cohort included approximately 70 subjects: some 14 with HAM/TSP, around 34 with multiple sclerosis, and approximately 20 healthy controls. Paper-wide results and their limitations: No identical CDR3 amino acid sequences were shared among expanded clones across subjects, suggesting private TCR-beta repertoires in all groups. TCR clonal expansion was highest in HAM/TSP patients and lowest in MS patients, with MS patients falling below even healthy controls.

cDNA was synthesized by template-switch 5'RACE using a primer carrying a 10-nucleotide random unique molecular identifier by which each TCR transcript was tagged. Each sequencing run produced over 160 million TCR-beta sequences covering 15-18 subjects. The RNeasy kit was used for extraction of total RNA. Using the KAPA Real-time Library Amplification kit, TCR-beta VDJ regions were amplified with primers for the TCR constant region and the 5'RACE anchor. Sample indexes and Illumina adaptors were added in a first PCR, and a second PCR then increased library yield. After purification with Ampure beads, the TCR product of roughly 650 bp was size-selected on a 2% E-gel SizeSelection system. Library quality was checked on a Bioanalyzer, concentration was measured with Qubit, and libraries were quantified with the Kapa Library Quantification kit before pooling. Paired-end 2 x 150 bp sequencing of the libraries was performed on an Illumina HiSeq 2500. To increase sequence diversity, about 25-31% phiX was spiked into each library pool. Under the source paper's analysis protocol: The quality-filtered reads were processed with the UMI-based MiGEC pipeline, whose error correction step removed more than 75% of the raw TCR sequences. VDJ genes were aligned to IMGT germline references, and each clonotype was defined by a unique CDR3 amino acid sequence together with V-J genes. Clonal expansion, Shannon diversity and CDR3 relatedness (CalcPairwiseDistances, ClusterSamples) were evaluated with VDJtools, and phylogenetic trees were built with CLCbio workbench. Clones with at least 8 unique UMIs were defined as expanded, with this threshold being based on coefficient-of-variation modelling across technical triplicates. TCRdb handled the public reads itself, with Q25 trimming in fastp and clone calling in MiXCR, and kept productive beta chains. Each entry merges the rows of one CDR3 protein and shows their most common DNA and genes. The V and J calls and clone size come from TCRdb's table, not from the authors' own analysis. The sample table holds about 30,000 distinct CDR3 sequences, of which approximately 5% were seen once. Together, the top ten hold roughly 2% of the sample.

From the cysteine up to the phenylalanine, the CDR3 has a length of 16 residues. CDR3 DNA is the only sequence kept; it has 48 bases, read in frame from the first base. V is clipped by 4 bases and J by 8 bases, and the sequence between their germline boundaries is 24 bases long. Reading the germline V gene gives CDR1 SGHRS and CDR2 YFSETQ. This clonotype has at least ten counts. It has no known antigen specificity. Qualities for individual bases were not recorded, and no much larger clone is one base off. The healthy controls were volunteers from blood banks in Maryland, USA. TCR libraries for sorted subsets were made from under 1.1 million sorted CD4+ or CD8+ T cells. Peripheral blood was subjected to Ficoll-Hypaque density gradient centrifugation to isolate PBMCs, which were then cryopreserved in liquid nitrogen. The study also sequenced paired sorted CD4+ and CD8+ subsets from healthy controls, HAM/TSP patients and MS patients.

Sequences were obtained from CD4+ T cells from blood. The chain is made from TRBV5-1 and TRBJ1-2; the D gene is not confidently resolved. This TCR was recovered from a woman between 50 and 59 years old in good health. For the CDR3, the sequence is CASSPHASNREGGYTF. At the DNA level, the sequence is TGCGCCAGCAGCCCGCACGCCTCAAACCGGGAAGGCGGCTACACCTTC.